The 21 T cell receptor beta chains listed next were all sequenced from one sample in a study of shared clonotypes between healthy human individuals. Only CD45RO-negative cells positively selected for CCR7 counted as naive CD8 cells, so terminally differentiated effector memory CD45RA+ cells were excluded. Sequencing used immunoSEQ multiplex PCR; TCRdb keeps in-frame clones, though not all of them. The sample lists hundreds of thousands of clones, approximately 96% seen once, with less than 0.13% in the top ten. Material for sequencing was naive CD8+ T cells sorted from blood. These receptors all come from a woman aged 25 to 45 in good health.

This chain connects TRBV5-6 to TRBJ2-7; no clear D gene. V lost 0 bases and J 2 bases, leaving 6 bases between the germline ends. Germline V gene sequence: CDR1 SGHDT, CDR2 YYEEEE. This CDR3 has 13 residues. The CDR3 nucleotides read TGTGCCAGCAGCTTGGATGAAGCCTACGAGCAGTACTTC. Its translation: CASSLDEAYEQYF.

The chain has TRBV7-2 and TRBJ2-7, with 8 positions matching TRBD1. The CDR3 consists of 14 residues. From germline, CDR1 is SGHTA and CDR2 FQGNSA. V gave up 1 base and J gave up 2 bases; unmatched junction bases: 1. The CDR3 sequence is CASSLGTGTYEQYF. The CDR3, as DNA: TGTGCCAGCAGCTTAGGGACAGGGACCTACGAGCAGTACTTC.

The chain has TRBV27 and TRBJ1-2; 9 nucleotides agree with TRBD1. Germline V gene sequence: CDR1 MNHEY, CDR2 SMNVEV (reference sequence). The CDR3 runs to 13 residues. Losses at the gene ends were 7 bases for V and 7 bases for J; bases not matched to a gene: 7. The CDR3 sequence: CASKGGTGFGYTF. The CDR3 region has the DNA TGTGCCAGCAAGGGCGGGACAGGGTTTGGCTACACCTTC.

The rearrangement joins TRBV7-9 to TRBJ1-2; 7 positions agree with TRBD1. Germline V gene sequence: CDR1 SEHNR, CDR2 FQNEAQ (reference sequence). Trimming took 5 bases from V and 5 from J; bases not matched to a gene: 11. The length of the CDR3 is 15 residues. For the CDR3, the DNA is TGTGCCAGCAGCCACCGGGACAGCCCACTTTATGGCTACACCTTC. The encoded protein is CASSHRDSPLYGYTF.

The genes are TRBV4-1 and TRBJ2-7; 9 nucleotides align to TRBD2. Germline values: CDR1 MGHRA, CDR2 YSYEKL. The ends lost 0 bases at V and 1 base at J; junction bases unmatched: 10. This CDR3 spans 18 amino acids. CDR3 in amino acids: CASSQEPLAGVVSYEQYF. Written as DNA, the CDR3 is TGCGCCAGCAGCCAAGAGCCGTTAGCGGGAGTTGTGTCCTACGAGCAGTACTTC.

CDR3 DNA: TGCGCCAGCAGCAGAAATCCCTCGGGAAACACCATATATTTT. Translated, it gives CASSRNPSGNTIYF. The V gene is TRBV5-1, the J gene TRBJ1-3; D is undetermined. V gave up 4 bases and J gave up 4 bases, with 12 bases separating them. The CDR3 has 14 residues. Germline V gene lookup returns CDR1 SGHRS and CDR2 YFSETQ.

The chain couples TRBV5-4 to TRBJ1-2; 7 bases are a match to TRBD1. The CDR3 runs 13 residues. The V and J ends lost 4 bases and 7 bases, in that order; junction bases with no gene match: 7. Per the germline V gene, CDR1 is SGHNT and CDR2 is YYREEE (reference sequence). The CDR3, as DNA: TGTGCCAGCAGCGCAGGGACAGTCGGTGGCTACACCTTC. This translates into CASSAGTVGGYTF.

The chain recombines TRBV15 with TRBJ2-3; D is uncertain. The V gene's germline CDR1 is LNHNV and CDR2 YYDKDF (reference sequence). This CDR3 region has 13 residues. The ends were cut back, 4 bases at V and 6 bases at J, with 11 bases in the middle. CDR3 bases: TGTGCCACCAGCAAAGGGTCCGGCGATACGCAGTATTTT. It specifies CATSKGSGDTQYF.

The rearrangement joins TRBV28 to TRBJ1-1; the D gene is possibly TRBD1 (5 bases). Trimming cost V 0 bases and J 2 bases, with 10 bases left between them. Germline CDR1 MDHEN, CDR2 SYDVKM. The CDR3 extends over 15 amino acids. The CDR3 DNA reads TGTGCCAGCAGTTTATGGTTGGGGGTAAACACTGAAGCTTTCTTT. Amino acid sequence: CASSLWLGVNTEAFF.

Comments on this clone: This sample includes further DNA sequences coding for the same CDR3. This CDR3 is CASSPNQPQHF. Here the CDR3 DNA reads TGTGCCAGCAGCCCCAATCAGCCCCAGCATTTT. The chain uses TRBV28 and TRBJ1-5; no clear D. The V and J ends lost 6 bases and 3 bases respectively, with 3 bases between them. The germline CDR1 and CDR2 sequences are MDHEN and SYDVKM. CDR3 length: 11 residues. The full variable domain, completed using reference TRBV28 and TRBJ1-5, is DVKVTQSSRYLVKRTGEKVFLECVQDMDHENMFWYRQDPGLGLRLIYFSYDVKMKEKGDIPEGYSVSREKKERFSLILESASTNQTSMYLCASSPNQPQHFGDGTRLSIL.

This chain uses TRBV6-5 with TRBJ2-7; no definite D call. Trimming removed 2 bases from V and 6 bases from J, with 11 bases in between. Germline loops: CDR1 MNHEY, CDR2 SVGAGI. The length of the CDR3 is 13 residues. The chain's CDR3 is CASSYMKVSEQYF. Written as DNA, the CDR3 is TGTGCCAGCAGTTACATGAAGGTTAGCGAGCAGTACTTC.

The chain is built from TRBV6-5 and TRBJ2-1; 7 bases align to TRBD2. The germline V gene has CDR1 MNHEY and CDR2 SVGAGI. J was trimmed by 7 bases and V by 2 bases; bases with no gene match: 5. The CDR3 has 14 amino acids. The CDR3 loop reads CASSYDGEGNEQFF. CDR3 coding DNA: TGTGCCAGCAGTTACGACGGGGAGGGGAATGAGCAGTTCTTC.

This chain uses TRBV27 with TRBJ2-2; 7 bases map to TRBD2. Looked up from germline, CDR1 is MNHEY and CDR2 is SMNVEV (reference sequence). V shed 6 bases, J shed 1 base, and the junction held 2 bases outside the gene matches. The CDR3 length is 14 residues. CDR3 bases: TGTGCCAGCAGAGCGGGGCAGAACACCGGGGAGCTGTTTTTT. Translated: CASRAGQNTGELFF.

The chain joins TRBV28 to TRBJ1-1, with D unresolved. Trimming left V 2 bases short and J 0 bases short, with 13 bases between. The CDR3 totals 16 residues. Germline CDR1 reads MDHEN; CDR2 reads SYDVKM. CDR3 DNA sequence: TGTGCCAGCAGTTTAGGCCCCGGCGGGATGAACACTGAAGCTTTCTTT. This sequence encodes CASSLGPGGMNTEAFF.

V is TRBV6-5 and J is TRBJ2-7, with TRBD2 identical over 10 bases. This CDR3 has 15 amino acids. Germline CDR1 MNHEY, CDR2 SVGAGI. Trimming took 4 bases from V and 7 from J; bases not matched to a gene: 10. CDR3 loop: CASSLTSGVAGEQYF. CDR3 nucleotides: TGTGCCAGCAGTTTAACTAGCGGGGTCGCCGGGGAGCAGTACTTC.

The chain couples TRBV19 to TRBJ2-3, with D maybe TRBD2 (6 bases). The CDR3 extends over 15 amino acids. CDR1 is LNHDA and CDR2 is SQIVND in the germline V gene (reference sequence). Trimming removed 10 bases at V and 0 bases at J, with 17 bases between. CDR3 in DNA: TGTGCCATCTCGCCGGGACTTTATAGCACAGATACGCAGTATTTT. Its protein is CAISPGLYSTDTQYF.

The V gene is TRBV27, the J gene TRBJ2-1, with D hard to call. The germline V and J ends were trimmed by 5 bases and 1 base, with 12 bases remaining between them. There are 15 residues in the CDR3. The V gene's germline CDR1 is MNHEY and CDR2 SMNVEV (reference sequence). CDR3 sequence: CASSPTPPSYNEQFF. As DNA, the CDR3 is TGTGCCAGCAGTCCCACCCCCCCTTCCTACAATGAGCAGTTCTTC.

This clone was picked up one time. This chain joins TRBV2 and TRBJ2-1, with 8 bases fitting TRBD1. Germline lookup yields CDR1 SNHLY and CDR2 FYNNEI. The CDR3 extends over 14 amino acids. The trim removed 3 bases at V and 4 bases at J, leaving 2 bases unmatched. The CDR3 nucleotides are TGTGCCAGCAGTGACCGGGACAGGTACAATGAGCAGTTCTTC. Translation: CASSDRDRYNEQFF.

The rearrangement uses TRBV19 and TRBJ2-1, with 11 nucleotides matching TRBD2. The CDR3 length is 18 residues. Trimming took 8 bases from V and 5 from J; bases not matched to a gene: 17. Germline values: CDR1 LNHDA, CDR2 SQIVND (reference sequence). The CDR3 nucleotides read TGTGCCAGTGTTGGGGGGCTAGCGGGAGGCCGAATCAACAATGAGCAGTTCTTC. Protein: CASVGGLAGGRINNEQFF.

The chain links TRBV28 to TRBJ2-5; D might be TRBD1 (6 bases). V lost 4 bases and J lost 0, with 15 bases in between. CDR3 size: 16 residues. Germline V CDR1 and CDR2: MDHEN, SYDVKM. CDR3 protein: CASSWGQGFDQETQYF. Written as DNA, the CDR3 is TGTGCCAGCAGTTGGGGGCAGGGGTTCGACCAAGAGACCCAGTACTTC. Drawing the rest from reference TRBV28 and TRBJ2-5, the complete variable domain is DVKVTQSSRYLVKRTGEKVFLECVQDMDHENMFWYRQDPGLGLRLIYFSYDVKMKEKGDIPEGYSVSREKKERFSLILESASTNQTSMYLCASSWGQGFDQETQYFGPGTRLLVL.

V and J are TRBV2 and TRBJ2-7; TRBD2 is a possible D gene (5 bases). With 8 bases removed from V and 2 bases from J, the gap between germline ends came to 10 bases. CDR3 size: 12 residues. CDR1 is SNHLY and CDR2 is FYNNEI in the germline V gene. The DNA for the CDR3 is TGTGCCAGCTTAGAGACTACCTACGAGCAGTACTTC. Amino acid sequence: CASLETTYEQYF.